Below, 22 T cell receptor beta chains from the same sample are listed, as sequenced in a study of blood T cell repertoires in COVID-19. Only in-frame clones appear in the TCRdb table, and some are missing; sequencing was by immunoSEQ multiplex PCR. The sample yields about 160,000 clones, about four fifths seen once. Sequenced material: peripheral blood. All receptors derive from a human donor with acute or convalescent COVID-19. The donor label of this sample is uncertain.

This chain uses TRBV25-1 with TRBJ1-4; 8 positions match TRBD1. The V and J ends lost 7 bases and 8 bases, in that order; junction bases with no gene match: 6. CDR1 and CDR2 (germline): MGHDK, SYGVNS. The CDR3 has 13 residues. The CDR3 sequence is CASTPGQAEKLFF. The CDR3 DNA reads as TGTGCCAGCACCCCGGGACAGGCCGAAAAACTGTTTTTT.

The chain uses TRBV5-1 and TRBJ1-6; weak D call: TRBD1 (5 bases). This CDR3 spans 14 amino acids. Germline V gives CDR1 SGHRS, CDR2 YFSETQ. V lost 4 bases to trimming and J lost 7 bases, with 12 bases between them. The CDR3 protein is CASSLDTGNSPLHF. The CDR3 nucleotides are TGCGCCAGCAGCCTGGACACGGGAAATTCACCCCTCCACTTT.

The chain has TRBV6-6 and TRBJ2-2; TRBD1 is a possible D gene (7 bases). V lost 6 bases and J lost 4, with 15 bases in between. Germline V gene lookup returns CDR1 MNHNY and CDR2 SVGAGI (reference sequence). This CDR3 spans 15 amino acids. CDR3 residues: CASSLDREVTGELFF. The CDR3 nucleotides read TGTGCCAGCAGCCTCGACAGGGAGGTCACCGGGGAGCTGTTTTTT.

The chain recombines TRBV30 with TRBJ1-2, with 7 bases aligning to TRBD1. J was trimmed by 4 bases and V by 3 bases; bases with no gene match: 8. In germline, CDR1 is GTSNPN, CDR2 SVGIG (reference sequence). The CDR3 contains 14 residues. CDR3 amino acids: CAWSPGGIGYGYTF. For the CDR3, the DNA is TGTGCCTGGAGCCCAGGGGGAATAGGCTATGGCTACACCTTC. The full variable domain, completed using reference TRBV30 and TRBJ1-2, is SQTIHQWPATLVQPVGSPLSLECTVEGTSNPNLYWYRQAAGRGLQLLFYSVGIGQISSEVPQNLSASRPQDRQFILSSKKLLLSDSGFYLCAWSPGGIGYGYTFGSGTRLTVV.

The V and J genes are TRBV6-1 and TRBJ1-5, with 10 bases aligning to TRBD1. CDR3 length equals 17 residues. Germline V CDR1 and CDR2: MNHNS, SASEGT. V was clipped by 4 bases and J by 0 bases; unmatched bases: 6. DNA for the CDR3: TGTGCCAGCAGTGCGGGACAGGGGTACAATAGCAATCAGCCCCAGCATTTT. This translates into CASSAGQGYNSNQPQHF.

This clone was seen just once. The chain couples TRBV4-3 to TRBJ2-7; 13 nucleotides line up with TRBD2. Trimming cost V 1 base and J 7 bases; bases outside gene matches: 1. The CDR3 runs 14 residues. CDR1 and CDR2 from the germline V gene are LGHNA and YSLEER. The CDR3 DNA is TGCGCCAGCAGCCAAGGGACTAGCGGGGGAGAGCAGTACTTC. This gives the protein CASSQGTSGGEQYF.

J is TRBJ1-4 and V is TRBV21-1; the table assigns TRBD1, which was not confirmed against the DNA. TRBV21-1 is tagged as a pseudogene. The CDR3 is 18 amino acids. The DNA for the CDR3 is TGTGCCAGCAGCTTACGACAGGAACCCAACGCAACTAATGAAAAACTGTTTTTT. This encodes CASSLRQEPNATNEKLFF.

This clone was found once. The chain couples TRBV21-1 to TRBJ1-4; TRBD1, the D gene given by the table, was not confirmed from the DNA. TRBV21-1 constitutes a pseudogene. The CDR3 totals 19 residues. In nucleotides, the CDR3 is TGTGCCAGCAGCAAAGCGCTTTGGACAGGGGGCGCGAAGAGGAAAAAACTGTTTTTT. Protein product: CASSKALWTGGAKRKKLFF.

This clone was recorded many times. The chain combines TRBV12-5 with TRBJ2-2; D may be TRBD1 (5 bases). Trimming left V 0 bases short and J 6 bases short, with 17 bases between. The CDR3 runs 17 residues. Germline V lookup: CDR1 LGHNT, CDR2 FRNRAP. CDR3 bases: TGTGCTAGTGGTTTGGTACTGTGGGGCAGGACCGCCGGGGAGCTGTTTTTT. This translates into CASGLVLWGRTAGELFF. Full variable domain (rest looked up from reference TRBV12-5 and TRBJ2-2): DARVTQTPRHKVTEMGQEVTMRCQPILGHNTVFWYRQTMMQGLELLAYFRNRAPLDDSGMPKDRFSAEMPDATLATLKIQPSEPRDSAVYFCASGLVLWGRTAGELFFGEGSRLTVL.

The sample holds a few counts of this clone. The J gene is TRBJ1-2, the V gene TRBV30; D remains unclear. The V and J ends lost 3 bases and 5 bases respectively, with 13 bases between them. Germline assignment: CDR1 GTSNPN and CDR2 SVGIG (reference sequence). The CDR3 covers 13 residues. The CDR3 loop is CAWSLPPLYGYTF. CDR3 nucleotide sequence: TGTGCCTGGAGCCTTCCTCCCCTATATGGCTACACCTTC.

This clone was found once. This sample also contains other DNA sequences that code for the same CDR3. This chain links TRBV30 with TRBJ1-5; possible D gene TRBD1, 5 bases. The CDR3 covers 11 residues. Trimming cost V 0 bases and J 10 bases, with 7 bases left between them. CDR1 is GTSNPN, CDR2 SVGIG, per germline (reference sequence). The CDR3 DNA sequence: TGTGCCTGGAGTGTCGGGGGACCCCAGCATTTT. Its translation is CAWSVGGPQHF. Full variable domain (remainder filled in from reference TRBV30 and TRBJ1-5): SQTIHQWPATLVQPVGSPLSLECTVEGTSNPNLYWYRQAAGRGLQLLFYSVGIGQISSEVPQNLSASRPQDRQFILSSKKLLLSDSGFYLCAWSVGGPQHFGDGTRLSIL.

The gene calls are TRBV4-3 and TRBJ1-1; no reliable D call. CDR1 is LGHNA, CDR2 YSLEER, per germline. The CDR3 sequence is 18 residues long. Trimming took 1 base from V and 1 from J, leaving 19 bases between them. In nucleotides, the CDR3 is TGCGCCAGCAGCCAAGTGGGGTCTCTCGGACTGAGGAACACTGAAGCTTTCTTT. Its translation is CASSQVGSLGLRNTEAFF.

This chain connects TRBV5-8 to TRBJ2-3; D ambiguous. The CDR3 sequence is 14 residues long. V was pared by 1 base and J by 4 bases, with 10 bases between. CDR1 is SGHTS, CDR2 YDEGEE, per germline. The CDR3 DNA sequence: TGTGCCAGCAGCTTGAGACTGCCCCCAGATACGCAGTATTTT. It encodes CASSLRLPPDTQYF. The full variable domain, rest sourced from reference TRBV5-8 and TRBJ2-3, is EAGVTQSPTHLIKTRGQQATLRCSPISGHTSVYWYQQALGLGLQFLLWYDEGEERNRGNFPPRFSGRQFPNYSSELNVNALELEDSALYLCASSLRLPPDTQYFGPGTRLTVL.

The V call is TRBV30, the J call TRBJ2-7; TRBD1 might be the D (5 bases). Deletions cut 1 base from V and 6 bases from J, with 13 bases between. The CDR3 length is 13 residues. Germline CDR1 GTSNPN, CDR2 SVGIG (reference sequence). The CDR3 reads CAWSAHQGGEQYF. The CDR3 DNA follows: TGTGCCTGGAGTGCCCATCAGGGCGGCGAGCAGTACTTC.

The chain links TRBV2 to TRBJ2-7; D perhaps matches TRBD1 (6 bases). V gave up 8 bases and J gave up 6 bases, with 14 bases separating them. The CDR3 totals 12 residues. Germline V gives CDR1 SNHLY, CDR2 FYNNEI. Written as DNA, the CDR3 is TGTGCCAGCGGAAACAGGGTATTCGAGCAGTACTTC. This codes for CASGNRVFEQYF.

The rearrangement links TRBV3-1 (or the pseudogene TRBV3-2) to TRBJ1-2; TRBD1 agrees at 7 bases. This CDR3 has 15 amino acids. Germline CDR1 and CDR2: LGHDT and YNNKEL (reference sequence). With V trimmed by 0 bases and J by 8 bases, 9 bases remained unmatched. CDR3 sequence reads: CASSQDPEGGRGYTF. Here the CDR3 DNA reads TGTGCCAGCAGCCAAGACCCTGAAGGGGGCAGAGGCTACACCTTC.

The V call is TRBV5-6, the J call TRBJ1-1; possible D gene TRBD1, 6 bases. Trimming pared 3 bases from V and 3 bases from J, leaving 18 bases between. From germline, CDR1 is SGHDT and CDR2 YYEEEE. This CDR3 is 16 amino acids long. The CDR3 reads CASSWLWGGVHTEAFF. Written as DNA, the CDR3 is TGTGCCAGCAGCTGGTTATGGGGGGGCGTACACACTGAAGCTTTCTTT.

This clone has just a few counts. The CDR3 reads CASSPILAGGNTGELFF. In DNA form, the CDR3 reads TGTGCCAGCAGCCCTATCCTAGCGGGGGGTAACACCGGGGAGCTGTTTTTT. The chain couples TRBV4-2 to TRBJ2-2; 11 nucleotides agree with TRBD2. CDR1 and CDR2 (germline): LGHNA, YNFKEQ. This CDR3 spans 17 amino acids. Germline trimming cut 4 bases from V and 2 bases from J; bases unmatched to any gene: 6.

The chain is built from TRBV2 and TRBJ2-7; 12 bases are shared with TRBD1. The V gene's germline CDR1 is SNHLY and CDR2 FYNNEI. The CDR3 totals 12 residues. Trimming took 8 bases from V and 6 from J; bases not matched to a gene: 2. CDR3 DNA: TGTGCCAGCCGGGACAGGGGGCCCGAGCAGTACTTC. This translates into CASRDRGPEQYF.

The V and J genes are TRBV5-5 and TRBJ1-2, with D perhaps matching TRBD1 (6 bases). Trimming cost V 0 bases and J 5 bases, with 11 bases left between them. Per germline, CDR1 SGHKS and CDR2 YYEKEE (reference sequence). CDR3 size: 14 residues. The CDR3 nucleotides read TGTGCCAGCAGCTTGGGGGCAGGGGAGTATGGCTACACCTTC. Translation gives CASSLGAGEYGYTF.

The chain uses TRBV2 and TRBJ1-1; D unresolved. V lost 4 bases, J lost 1 base, and 7 bases lay in between. CDR1 SNHLY and CDR2 FYNNEI come from the germline V gene. This CDR3 contains 13 residues. In DNA form, the CDR3 reads TGTGCCAGCAGTGGAGGAGGGAACACTGAAGCTTTCTTT. It translates to CASSGGGNTEAFF.

This chain joins TRBV10-3 and TRBJ1-2, with D uncertain. V was clipped by 0 bases and J by 4 bases, with 18 bases between them. The germline gives CDR1 ENHRY, CDR2 SYGVKD. The CDR3 totals 17 residues. CDR3 sequence reads: CAISESSLKGAIYGYTF. The CDR3, as DNA: TGTGCCATCAGTGAGTCCTCCCTAAAGGGAGCGATCTATGGCTACACCTTC.